This T cell receptor beta chain stems from a study of T cell responses to AZD1222 COVID-19 vaccine. The study's findings and limits: Mapped onto spike, vaccine-associated CD4 TCRs spanned it and were dominant at 160-218 and 743-854.

CDR1 and CDR2 from the germline V gene are LNHDA and SQIVND (reference sequence). Germline trimming cut 3 bases from V and 3 bases from J; bases unmatched to any gene: 10. This CDR3 has 16 amino acids. This table comes from immunoSEQ multiplex PCR, and its TCRdb copy is limited to in-frame clones, with some not included. This table has some 130,000 clones, around nine tenths appearing once. This clone has a single count. What it binds is not known. This clonotype originated in an adult in good health. Sequencing was performed on peripheral blood, taken on day 0 of AZD1222 vaccination. This chain joins TRBV19 and TRBJ1-2, with TRBD1 matching 7 bases. Here the CDR3 reads CASSMGPQGGDYGYTF. The CDR3 nucleotides are TGTGCCAGTAGTATGGGCCCCCAGGGGGGTGACTATGGCTACACCTTC.